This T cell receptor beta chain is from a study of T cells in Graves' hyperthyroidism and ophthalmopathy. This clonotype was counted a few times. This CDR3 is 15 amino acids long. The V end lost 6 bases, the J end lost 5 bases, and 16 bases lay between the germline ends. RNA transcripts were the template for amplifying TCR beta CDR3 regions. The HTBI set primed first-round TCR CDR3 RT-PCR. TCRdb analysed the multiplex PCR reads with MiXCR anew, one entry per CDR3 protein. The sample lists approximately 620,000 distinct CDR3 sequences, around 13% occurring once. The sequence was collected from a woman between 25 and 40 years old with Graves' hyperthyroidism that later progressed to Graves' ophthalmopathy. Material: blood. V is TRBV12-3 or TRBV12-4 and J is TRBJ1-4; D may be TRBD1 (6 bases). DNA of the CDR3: TGTGCCAGCAGGGGGGGCATTCTGTTAAATGAAAAACTGTTTTTT. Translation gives CASRGGILLNEKLFF.